Sequencing of this T cell receptor beta chain was carried out in a study of blood T cell repertoires in COVID-19. The overall study: The United States, Italy and Spain supplied acute and convalescent COVID-19 samples.

CDR1 ENHRY and CDR2 SYGVKD come from the germline V gene. The CDR3 is 15 amino acids. Trimming shortened V by 2 bases and J by 2 bases, and 12 bases separated the two germline ends. TCRdb's table, derived via immunoSEQ multiplex PCR, lists solely in-frame clones and lacks some. The sample lists a few hundred thousand clones, 85% to 90% occurring once. Sequenced sample: PBMCs or T cells enriched from blood (not recorded which). This TCR came from a woman in her thirties who had recovered from COVID-19. The chain links TRBV10-3 to TRBJ2-5, with D uncertain. This CDR3 is CAISENRGGQETQYF. The CDR3 coding sequence is TGTGCCATCAGTGAGAATAGAGGCGGACAAGAGACCCAGTACTTC.